The 15 T cell receptor beta chains in this list originate from one sample, sequenced in a study of shared clonotypes between healthy human individuals. This table comes from immunoSEQ multiplex PCR, and its TCRdb copy is limited to in-frame clones, with some not included. The sample consists of a few million clones, around nine tenths of them appearing once. The sample consisted of naive CD4+ T cells sorted from blood. The subset: CD45RA+ positively selected. The receptors were gathered from a man aged 18 to 30 in good health.

V gene TRBV6-5 combines with J gene TRBJ2-1; 15 bases are shared with TRBD2. The V and J ends lost 7 bases and 7 bases, in that order; junction bases with no gene match: 5. Germline V gene data show CDR1 as MNHEY and CDR2 as SVGAGI. The CDR3 runs 15 residues. CDR3 protein: CASNRGLAGGNEQFF. The CDR3 nucleotides read TGTGCCAGCAATAGAGGACTAGCGGGAGGGAATGAGCAGTTCTTC.

This sequence joins TRBV9 and TRBJ1-1; 7 bases map to TRBD1. The CDR3 runs 15 residues. V was clipped by 3 bases and J by 2 bases; unmatched bases: 7. The germline CDR1 and CDR2 sequences are SGDLS and YYNGEE. The CDR3 DNA reads TGTGCCAGCAGCGCCGCGGACAGGACTAACACTGAAGCTTTCTTT. Translation: CASSAADRTNTEAFF.

The chain employs TRBV5-1 and TRBJ2-1; 8 bases map to TRBD2. V lost 2 bases and J lost 3; bases outside the gene matches: 7. The CDR3 is 16 amino acids. Germline CDR1 is SGHRS and CDR2 is YFSETQ. The CDR3 sequence: CASSFTTSGGYNEQFF. CDR3 DNA: TGCGCCAGCAGCTTTACAACTAGCGGAGGCTACAATGAGCAGTTCTTC.

This chain joins TRBV5-4 and TRBJ2-7; 11 bases are shared with TRBD2. Germline CDR1 is SGHNT and CDR2 is YYREEE (reference sequence). The V gene end was trimmed by 0 bases and the J gene end by 6 bases; junction bases not matched to a gene: 8. The CDR3 consists of 16 residues. CDR3 nucleotide sequence: TGTGCCAGCAGCTTGGGCGGACTAGCGGGTGCTAGCGAGCAGTACTTC. Translated: CASSLGGLAGASEQYF.

The chain is built from TRBV30 and TRBJ2-3, with 11 positions matching TRBD2. Germline CDR1 GTSNPN, CDR2 SVGIG (reference sequence). Unmatched junction bases numbered 7, after V lost 3 bases and J lost 5 bases. CDR3 length: 15 residues. CDR3 residues: CAWSALAGGIDTQYF. In nucleotides, the CDR3 is TGTGCCTGGAGCGCCTTAGCGGGAGGGATAGATACGCAGTATTTT.

V usage is TRBV6-5 and J usage is TRBJ1-1; maybe TRBD1 (5 bases). V shed 6 bases and J shed 4 bases, with 9 bases lying between them. The length of the CDR3 is 12 residues. Germline V gene data show CDR1 as MNHEY and CDR2 as SVGAGI. The CDR3 reads CASSNQGTEAFF. The CDR3 coding sequence is TGTGCCAGCAGCAATCAGGGCACTGAAGCTTTCTTT.

This chain joins TRBV10-1 and TRBJ2-5, with 7 bases that match TRBD2. Germline lookup yields CDR1 WNHNN and CDR2 SYGVQD (reference sequence). V trimming: 6 bases; J trimming: 5 bases; junction bases outside the gene matches: 12. CDR3 length equals 15 residues. This CDR3 reads CASSPAGPPRETQYF. CDR3 nucleotides: TGCGCCAGCAGCCCAGCGGGGCCACCTCGGGAGACCCAGTACTTC.

The chain is built from TRBV6-1 and TRBJ2-1; 12 bases map to TRBD1. The CDR3 is 16 amino acids. Germline CDR1 reads MNHNS; CDR2 reads SASEGT. With 4 bases clipped from V and 6 bases from J, the junction kept 7 bases outside the gene matches. The CDR3 sequence: CASSAAPGQGANEQFF. The CDR3 region has the DNA TGTGCCAGCAGTGCGGCTCCGGGACAGGGGGCCAATGAGCAGTTCTTC.

This sequence joins TRBV9 and TRBJ2-2; TRBD2 aligns across 10 bases. The CDR3 spans 16 residues. The junction had 1 base not matched to a gene; V was cut back by 1 base and J by 1 base. CDR1 is SGDLS, CDR2 YYNGEE, per germline. The CDR3 loop is CASSVPSGGNTGELFF. CDR3 coding DNA: TGTGCCAGCAGCGTACCTAGCGGGGGGAACACCGGGGAGCTGTTTTTT.

The rearrangement links TRBV11-1 to TRBJ2-3; no definite D call. V lost 7 bases to trimming and J lost 6 bases, with 14 bases between them. This CDR3 has 13 residues. Germline-derived CDR1 and CDR2 are SGHAT and FQDESV (reference sequence). CDR3 coding DNA: TGTGCCAGCACCCAGAGCCCAACGGATACGCAGTATTTT. Protein: CASTQSPTDTQYF. Full variable domain (outside the CDR3, taken from reference TRBV11-1 and TRBJ2-3): EAEVAQSPRYKITEKSQAVAFWCDPISGHATLYWYRQILGQGPELLVQFQDESVVDDSQLPKDRFSAERLKGVDSTLKIQPAELGDSAMYLCASTQSPTDTQYFGPGTRLTVL.

The rearrangement links TRBV2 to TRBJ1-6; D is uncertain. Germline V gene data show CDR1 as SNHLY and CDR2 as FYNNEI. There are 15 residues in the CDR3. Trimming took off 8 bases at V and 6 bases at J, with 17 bases between the two ends. This CDR3 is CASCIDAGLNSPLHF. CDR3 nucleotide sequence: TGTGCCAGCTGCATTGATGCCGGTCTTAATTCACCCCTCCACTTT.

About this clone: The same CDR3 also results from other DNA sequences found in this sample. V and J are TRBV19 and TRBJ2-7; 7 bases line up with TRBD1. The germline V gene encodes CDR1 LNHDA and CDR2 SQIVND (reference sequence). The CDR3 contains 14 residues. The V gene end was trimmed by 4 bases and the J gene end by 2 bases; junction bases not matched to a gene: 5. CDR3 DNA sequence: TGTGCCAGTAGTAAGGCAGGGGGTCCCTACGAGCAGTACTTC. It is translated as CASSKAGGPYEQYF.

The genes are TRBV2 and TRBJ2-2, with D perhaps being TRBD1 or TRBD2 (5 bases each). CDR1 and CDR2 from the germline V gene are SNHLY and FYNNEI. This CDR3 is 14 amino acids long. The V end lost 9 bases, the J end lost 1 base, and 12 bases lay between the germline ends. CDR3 in DNA: TGTGCCAGTTTGGGACCGAAGAACACCGGGGAGCTGTTTTTT. It encodes CASLGPKNTGELFF.

The count of this clone is one. This sequence joins TRBV2 and TRBJ2-1, with 12 bases matching TRBD2. The CDR3 loop spans 15 amino acids. The germline CDR1 and CDR2 sequences are SNHLY and FYNNEI. Germline trimming cut 6 bases from V and 5 bases from J; bases unmatched to any gene: 5. This chain's CDR3 is CASRSLAGGHNEQFF. DNA of the CDR3: TGTGCCAGCAGGTCACTAGCGGGGGGACACAATGAGCAGTTCTTC.

The gene calls are TRBV19 and TRBJ2-6; D remains ambiguous. V shed 3 bases and J shed 2 bases, with 17 bases lying between them. CDR1 and CDR2 from the germline V gene are LNHDA and SQIVND (reference sequence). This CDR3 region has 18 residues. The CDR3 DNA follows: TGTGCCAGTAGTATTCGCGTCTTACGAACGGCTGGGGCCAACGTCCTGACTTTC. Protein sequence: CASSIRVLRTAGANVLTF.